This section outlines one T cell receptor beta chain sequence together with its context. Its antigen remains unidentified. Germline V gene data show CDR1 as GTSNPN and CDR2 as SVGIG (reference sequence). Trimming shortened V by 1 base and J by 0 bases, and 10 bases separated the two germline ends. The CDR3 runs to 14 residues. The data stem from a study of CD8+ T cells in alopecia areata. Reverse transcribed after extraction, RNA yielded cDNA as the sequencing template. Generated by immunoSEQ multiplex PCR, the TCRdb table keeps only in-frame clones and is missing some. The table lists approximately 82,000 clones, just over 50% of them singletons. Whole-study findings and limits: Scalp sample data also include resident alphabeta T cells from normal skin. Higher clonality than in normal scalp was seen in lesional scalp, especially alopecia totalis/universalis.

The investigators collected lesional scalp punch biopsies and peripheral blood from alopecia areata patients. T lymphocytes (CD4+ and CD8+) were sorted from PBMCs. The chain couples TRBV30 to TRBJ2-7; a possible D gene is TRBD2 (6 bases). The sequenced material came from NKG2D-high CD8+ T cells sorted from blood. The source of this sequence is a human donor with alopecia areata. The CDR3, as DNA: TGTGCCTGGAGTGGTCGGGGGAGCTCCTACGAGCAGTACTTC. This codes for CAWSGRGSSYEQYF.